Here is one T cell receptor (beta chain) with its context. The CDR3 consists of 14 residues. Germline V gene data show CDR1 as SGHTA and CDR2 as FQGTGA. V was trimmed by 4 bases and J by 8 bases, leaving 17 bases between them. Original processing methods: Estimates of nucleated cell counts were drawn from the amplification of reference gene primers. Produced via immunoSEQ multiplex PCR; TCRdb's table is partial and in-frame only. The V and J calls and clone size are taken from that table; D and trimming were inferred from the DNA. The data show tens of thousands of clones, 89% seen once. The sample is drawn from a study of blood T cell repertoires in COVID-19. About the study: PBMCs, B-cell-depleted T cells, or T cells provided the cDNA or gDNA that made up the material.

The chain is built from TRBV7-3 and TRBJ1-1; the D gene is possibly TRBD1 (6 bases). The source material was peripheral blood. The receptor's source is a man aged 55 to 69 with acute or convalescent COVID-19. The DNA for the CDR3 is TGTGCCAGCAGCTACAAAGCAGGGGCCCGCGAAGCTTTCTTT. Translation: CASSYKAGAREAFF.